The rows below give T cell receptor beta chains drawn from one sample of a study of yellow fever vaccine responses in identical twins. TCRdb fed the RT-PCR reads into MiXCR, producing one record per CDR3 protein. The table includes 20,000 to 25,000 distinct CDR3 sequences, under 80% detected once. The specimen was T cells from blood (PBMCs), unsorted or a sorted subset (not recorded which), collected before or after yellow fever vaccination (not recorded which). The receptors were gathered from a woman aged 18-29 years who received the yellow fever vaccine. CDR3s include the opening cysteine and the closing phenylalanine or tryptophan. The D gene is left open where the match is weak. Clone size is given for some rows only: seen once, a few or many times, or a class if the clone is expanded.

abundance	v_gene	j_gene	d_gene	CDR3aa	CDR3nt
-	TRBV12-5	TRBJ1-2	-	CASGSEPQGWMAGYTF	TGTGCTAGTGGTTCGGAACCCCAGGGTTGGATGGCTGGCTACACCTTC
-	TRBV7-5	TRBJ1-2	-	CISVSEGRQLHYGYTF	-
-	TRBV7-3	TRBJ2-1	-	CASSLVTDNEQFF	TGTGCCAGCAGCTTAGTCACCGACAATGAGCAGTTCTTC
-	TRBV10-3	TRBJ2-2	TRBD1	CALQGGLGGELFF	TGTGCCTTACAAGGGGGCTTAGGCGGGGAGCTGTTTTTT
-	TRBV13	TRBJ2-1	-	CASSFPSGSSYNEQFF	TGTGCCAGCAGCTTCCCCTCCGGGAGCTCCTACAATGAGCAGTTCTTC
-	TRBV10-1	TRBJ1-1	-	CASSESTRENTEAFF	TGCGCCAGCAGTGAGTCGACCAGGGAGAACACTGAAGCTTTCTTT
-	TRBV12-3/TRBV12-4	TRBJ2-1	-	CASSLVGSFSEQFF	TGTGCCAGCAGTTTAGTAGGGTCTTTTAGTGAGCAGTTCTTC
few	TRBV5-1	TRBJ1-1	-	CASRQPNTEAFF	TGCGCCAGCAGACAGCCGAACACTGAAGCTTTCTTT
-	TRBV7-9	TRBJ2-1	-	CASQPGLTYNEQFF	TGTGCCAGCCAACCTGGACTGACCTACAATGAGCAGTTCTTC
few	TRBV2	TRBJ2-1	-	CASGQYNEQFF	TGTGCCAGCGGACAGTACAATGAGCAGTTCTTC
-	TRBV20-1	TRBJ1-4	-	CSARDLTATNEKLFF	TGCAGTGCTAGAGATCTAACTGCAACTAATGAAAAACTGTTTTTT
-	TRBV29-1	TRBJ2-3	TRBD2	CSVTSGRATDTQYF	TGCAGCGTTACTAGCGGGAGGGCGACAGATACGCAGTATTTT
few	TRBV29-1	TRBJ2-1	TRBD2	CSVQSSGRFGSYNEQFF	TGCAGCGTTCAGTCCAGCGGGAGATTTGGGTCCTACAATGAGCAGTTCTTC
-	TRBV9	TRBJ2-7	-	CASSVGESRSYEQYF	TGTGCCAGCAGCGTAGGCGAAAGCCGCTCCTACGAGCAGTACTTC
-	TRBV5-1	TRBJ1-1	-	CASSLRTDNTEAFF	TGCGCCAGCAGCTTGAGGACAGACAACACTGAAGCTTTCTTT